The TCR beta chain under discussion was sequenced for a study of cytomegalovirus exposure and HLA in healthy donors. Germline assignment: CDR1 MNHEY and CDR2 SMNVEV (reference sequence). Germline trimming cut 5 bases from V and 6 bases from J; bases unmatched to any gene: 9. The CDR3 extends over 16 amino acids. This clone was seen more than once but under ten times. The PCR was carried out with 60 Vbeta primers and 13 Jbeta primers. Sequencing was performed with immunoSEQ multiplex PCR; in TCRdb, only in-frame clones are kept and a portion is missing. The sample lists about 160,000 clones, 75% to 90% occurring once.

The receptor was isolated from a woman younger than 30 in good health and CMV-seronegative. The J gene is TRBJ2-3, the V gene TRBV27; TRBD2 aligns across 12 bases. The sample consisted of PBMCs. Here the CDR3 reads CASSTYLAGGRDTQYF. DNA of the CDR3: TGTGCCAGCAGTACGTATCTAGCGGGAGGGCGCGATACGCAGTATTTT.